The sequence of this T cell receptor beta chain was determined in a study of OX40 agonist ivuxolimab in advanced cancers. Study-level information: Hepatocellular carcinoma, melanoma, renal cell or head and neck cancer was diagnosed in the dose-escalation patients. General study points: Relatively little clonal expansion, among the lowest observed, appeared in partial responders at 0.1-3.0 mg/kg.

For this clone: Antigen unknown.

It was autoimmune disease history or systemic immunosuppression that excluded patients. V was cut by 1 base and J by 8 bases, with 13 bases left in between. The CDR3 is 15 residues long. CDR1 SGDLS and CDR2 YYNGEE come from the germline V gene. The table came from immunoSEQ multiplex PCR; TCRdb's copy has only in-frame clones and leaves some out. The sample contains approximately 77,000 clones, roughly 92% of which appear only once. The clonotype comes from an adult with an advanced solid tumor such as melanoma, head and neck, liver or kidney cancer. The chain uses TRBV9 and TRBJ1-6; D is perhaps TRBD1 (5 bases). The sequences come from CD4+ or CD8+ T cells sorted from blood, collected in a trial of the OX40 agonist ivuxolimab. The CDR3 nucleotides are TGTGCCAGCAGCGTACGGGACCATAGGGATTCACCCCTCCACTTT. It codes for CASSVRDHRDSPLHF.